This record looks at one T cell receptor (beta chain) sequence and its context. Its target is not known. Each CDR3 protein gets one entry after TCRdb re-called the RT-PCR reads with MiXCR. The data contain 650,000 to 850,000 distinct CDR3 sequences, more than 11% of them seen just once; the ten biggest clones take up 6.5% to 8.5%. With 3 bases removed from V and 3 bases from J, the gap between germline ends came to 15 bases. The CDR3 has 15 residues. The germline CDR1 and CDR2 sequences are MNHEY and SVGEGT. The data originate from a study of response to subunit inactivated influenza vaccine. Findings and caveats of the study: Authors suggested seasonal influenza vaccinations each recruit few new T cells.

This TCR was recovered from a man aged 45-65 years who received an inactivated influenza vaccine. Specimen: PBMCs from blood, collected approximately 15 days before vaccination. The chain carries TRBV6-2 or TRBV6-3 and TRBJ2-7; the D is unclear. The DNA of the CDR3 is TGTGCCAGCAGTTATAGGGATGGAAGGTACTACGAGCAGTACTTC. It is translated as CASSYRDGRYYEQYF.